The 16 T cell receptor beta chains in this list originate from one sample, sequenced in a study of cytomegalovirus exposure and HLA in healthy donors. It was with 60 Vbeta and 13 Jbeta primers that the PCR ran. Sequencing used immunoSEQ multiplex PCR; TCRdb keeps in-frame clones, though not all of them. The sample contains 160,000 or so clones, 80% to 90% of which appear only once. The sequenced material came from PBMCs. These receptors all stem from a man aged 45-60 years in good health and CMV-seropositive.

This clone was recorded at least ten times. The chain couples TRBV5-1 to TRBJ2-7, with a possible D match to TRBD1 (6 bases). Looked up from germline, CDR1 is SGHRS and CDR2 is YFSETQ. V shed 0 bases and J shed 3 bases, with 10 bases lying between them. This CDR3 has 14 amino acids. The CDR3 nucleotides are TGCGCCAGCAGCTTGGCCAGCAGGGGCTACGAGCAGTACTTC. This encodes CASSLASRGYEQYF.

The V gene is TRBV7-3, the J gene TRBJ2-1; the match to TRBD1 covers 7 bases. The CDR3 is 12 amino acids. Germline V lookup: CDR1 SGHTA, CDR2 FQGTGA. V dropped 5 bases and J dropped 6; count of bases not matched to a gene: 1. CDR3 sequence reads: CASSPGGNEQFF. The CDR3 region has the DNA TGTGCCAGCAGCCCAGGGGGCAATGAGCAGTTCTTC.

V gene TRBV5-6 combines with J gene TRBJ2-7; 9 bases fit TRBD1. The V and J ends lost 1 base and 5 bases, in that order; junction bases with no gene match: 1. The CDR3 has 13 residues. Germline-derived CDR1 and CDR2 are SGHDT and YYEEEE. The CDR3 sequence: CASSLWDRDEQYF. DNA for the CDR3: TGTGCCAGCAGCTTGTGGGACAGGGACGAGCAGTACTTC.

This rearrangement joins TRBV2 to TRBJ2-5, with unresolved D. The CDR3 loop spans 11 amino acids. Germline V gene lookup returns CDR1 SNHLY and CDR2 FYNNEI. Trimming shortened V by 7 bases and J by 5 bases, and 8 bases separated the two germline ends. CDR3 protein: CASTLYETQYF. As DNA, the CDR3 is TGTGCCAGCACGTTGTATGAGACCCAGTACTTC.

The rearrangement joins TRBV7-9 to TRBJ2-1, with 9 nucleotides matching TRBD2. This CDR3 is 17 amino acids long. CDR1 SEHNR and CDR2 FQNEAQ come from the germline V gene (reference sequence). The V and J ends lost 2 bases and 4 bases, in that order; junction bases with no gene match: 9. The CDR3 bases are TGTGCCAGCAGCTTAATTAGTGCGGGAGGGCCTTACAATGAGCAGTTCTTC. It translates to CASSLISAGGPYNEQFF.

The CDR3 DNA sequence: TGCGCCAGCAGCCGGGACAGGGGGATAGATACGCAGTATTTT. This sequence encodes CASSRDRGIDTQYF. The chain combines TRBV4-1 with TRBJ2-3; 11 nucleotides agree with TRBD1. Per germline, CDR1 MGHRA and CDR2 YSYEKL. With 4 bases clipped from V and 5 bases from J, the junction kept 2 bases outside the gene matches. CDR3 size: 14 residues.

This chain joins TRBV5-8 and TRBJ1-5, with TRBD1 as a possible D gene (5 bases). Between the trimmed V and J ends, which lost 4 bases and 4 bases, there was a span of 15 bases. The CDR3 has 15 residues. Per germline, CDR1 SGHTS and CDR2 YDEGEE. DNA for the CDR3: TGTGCCAGCAGCACCGGGACTGAATTTAATCAGCCCCAGCATTTT. Its protein product is CASSTGTEFNQPQHF.

The V and J genes are TRBV19 and TRBJ2-7; D perhaps matches TRBD2 (6 bases). The V end lost 6 bases, the J end lost 3 bases, and 21 bases lay between the germline ends. The CDR3 has 16 amino acids. CDR1 LNHDA and CDR2 SQIVND come from the germline V gene (reference sequence). Here the CDR3 DNA reads TGTGCCAGTAGCCGAGGAGGGGCGAATTACGACTACGAGCAGTACTTC. Encoded protein: CASSRGGANYDYEQYF.

The chain combines TRBV7-9 with TRBJ2-5; 7 nucleotides agree with TRBD1. The J call is in doubt because the DNA end fits TRBJ2-7 better. This CDR3 contains 13 residues. CDR1 and CDR2 from the germline V gene are SEHNR and FQNEAQ (reference sequence). In nucleotides, the CDR3 is TGTGCCAGCAGAGTAACAGGGGTGGGCGAGCAGTACTTC. It yields the protein CASRVTGVGEQYF.

V is TRBV7-2 and J is TRBJ1-6; no firm D call. The germline gives CDR1 SGHTA, CDR2 FQGNSA. This CDR3 spans 14 amino acids. The ends were cut back, 8 bases at V and 0 bases at J, with 8 bases in the middle. The CDR3 is CASRRSSYNSPLHF. DNA for the CDR3: TGTGCCAGCCGACGGAGCTCCTATAATTCACCCCTCCACTTT. Filled out from reference TRBV7-2 and TRBJ1-6, the complete variable domain reads GAGVSQSPSNKVTEKGKDVELRCDPISGHTALYWYRQSLGQGLEFLIYFQGNSAPDKSGLPSDRFSAERTGGSVSTLTIQRTQQEDSAVYLCASRRSSYNSPLHFGNGTRLTVT.

The rearrangement links TRBV7-9 to TRBJ1-4; 7 bases fit TRBD1. The CDR3 is made up of 15 amino acids. Trimming at V came to 0 bases and at J to 8 bases, leaving 6 bases not matched to a gene. Germline CDR1 SEHNR, CDR2 FQNEAQ (reference sequence). The CDR3, as DNA: TGTGCCAGCAGCTTAGCCTATACAGGGGAAGAAAAACTGTTTTTT. Protein sequence: CASSLAYTGEEKLFF.

The chain recombines TRBV9 with TRBJ2-5; 7 bases match TRBD2. The CDR3 has 15 residues. Germline-derived CDR1 and CDR2 are SGDLS and YYNGEE. V lost 4 bases to trimming and J lost 2 bases; unmatched junction nucleotides: 8. The CDR3 sequence is CASSSLGLVQETQYF. The CDR3, as DNA: TGTGCCAGCAGCTCACTCGGACTAGTACAAGAGACCCAGTACTTC.

This clone came up a few times. CDR3 in amino acids: CSVLVLPDSGNTIYF. Here the CDR3 DNA reads TGCAGCGTTTTAGTGCTACCCGATTCTGGAAACACCATATATTTT. The chain carries TRBV29-1 and TRBJ1-3; D is ambiguous. V dropped 5 bases and J dropped 1 base, with 15 bases sitting between them. Germline V CDR1 and CDR2: SQVTM, ANQGSEA. This CDR3 spans 15 amino acids.

The genes are TRBV19 and TRBJ2-3; 10 positions agree with TRBD2. The CDR3 is 15 amino acids. The ends lost 5 bases at V and 6 bases at J; junction bases unmatched: 8. Germline V gives CDR1 LNHDA, CDR2 SQIVND (reference sequence). CDR3: CASSLWTSGQDTQYF. CDR3 sequence (DNA): TGTGCCAGTAGTTTATGGACTAGCGGCCAGGATACGCAGTATTTT.

The genes are TRBV5-1 and TRBJ1-6; perhaps TRBD1 as D (5 bases). The V end lost 4 bases, the J end lost 9 bases, and 8 bases lay between the germline ends. The germline V gene encodes CDR1 SGHRS and CDR2 YFSETQ. The CDR3 runs to 12 residues. The CDR3 coding sequence is TGCGCCAGCAGCGCGGGACGTTCACCCCTCCACTTT. Translated, it gives CASSAGRSPLHF.

In regard to this clone: One end of the junction fails to match germline, which may point to a read error. Other DNA sequences in the same sample also yield this CDR3. The chain recombines TRBV5-4 with TRBJ2-2; D is possibly TRBD1 (5 bases). CDR3 length equals 13 residues. Germline V CDR1 and CDR2: SGHNT, YYREEE (reference sequence). The CDR3 spells CASSRDSAGELFF. DNA for the CDR3: TGTGCAAGCAGTCGAGACAGTGCCGGGGAGCTGTTTTTT.